This T cell receptor (beta chain) came from a study of response to subunit inactivated influenza vaccine. Study observations and caveats: Authors suggested seasonal influenza vaccinations each recruit few new T cells.

TCRdb re-derived calls from the RT-PCR reads in MiXCR, one entry per CDR3 protein. In the table there are around 480,000 distinct CDR3 sequences, about a tenth of which are singletons. The CDR3 has 14 amino acids. Trimming at V came to 6 bases and at J to 5 bases, leaving 9 bases not matched to a gene. On this clonotype itself: Its antigen is unknown.

V usage is TRBV12-3 or TRBV12-4 and J usage is TRBJ2-7, with TRBD2 matching over 8 bases. The TCR was taken from a man aged 50 or older who received an inactivated influenza vaccine. The sequences come from PBMCs from blood, collected about 40 days after vaccination. Here the CDR3 DNA reads TGTGCCAGCAGCACCGGGGGGGTTGTCCACGAGCAGTACTTC. It yields the protein CASSTGGVVHEQYF.